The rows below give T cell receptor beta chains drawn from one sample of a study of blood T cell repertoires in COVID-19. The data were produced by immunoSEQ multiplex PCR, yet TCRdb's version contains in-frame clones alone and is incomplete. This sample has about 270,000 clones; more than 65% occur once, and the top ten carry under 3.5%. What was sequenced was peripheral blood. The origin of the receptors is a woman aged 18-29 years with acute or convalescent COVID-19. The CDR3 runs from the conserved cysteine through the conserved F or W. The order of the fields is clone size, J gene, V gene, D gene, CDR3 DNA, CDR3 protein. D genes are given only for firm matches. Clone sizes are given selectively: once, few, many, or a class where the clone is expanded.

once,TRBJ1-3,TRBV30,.,TGTGCCTGGAGTGTACAGTCAGGGTCTGGAAACACCATATATTTT,CAWSVQSGSGNTIYF
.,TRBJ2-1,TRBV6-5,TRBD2,TGTGCCAGCTCAATTAGCGGGCTTTCCTACAATGAGCAGTTCTTC,CASSISGLSYNEQFF
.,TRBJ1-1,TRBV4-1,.,TGCGCCAGCAGCCAAGGCGATGAAGCTTTCTTT,CASSQGDEAFF
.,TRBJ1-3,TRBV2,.,TGTGCCAGCAGCGACAGACCCACCTTGCGGGACTCTGGAAACACCATATATTTT,CASSDRPTLRDSGNTIYF
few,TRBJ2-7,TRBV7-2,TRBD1,TGTGCCAGCAGCTTAGCTTGGACAGGGGAGTCCTACGAGCAGTACTTC,CASSLAWTGESYEQYF
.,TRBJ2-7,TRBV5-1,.,TGCGCCAGCAGCGGCCGAACAGGGAAGTGGTACGAGCAGTACTTC,CASSGRTGKWYEQYF
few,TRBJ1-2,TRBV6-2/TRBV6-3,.,TGTGCCAGCAGCCTCTGGGCAGGGACTTATGGCTACACCTTC,CASSLWAGTYGYTF
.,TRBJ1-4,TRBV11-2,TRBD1,TGTGCCAGCAGCTCCAGGGGGGACTGGGACGAAAAACTGTTTTTT,CASSSRGDWDEKLFF
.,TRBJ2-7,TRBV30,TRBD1,TGTGCCTGGAGTGTAGGCCCAGGGGGCGGGTACGAGCAGTACTTC,CAWSVGPGGGYEQYF
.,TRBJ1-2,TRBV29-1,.,TGCAGCGTTGGCGGGGCAATGCATGGCTACACCTTC,CSVGGAMHGYTF
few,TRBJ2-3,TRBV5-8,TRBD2,TGTGCCAGCAGCGTGGGACTAGCGGGAGATCGGACAGATACGCAGTATTTT,CASSVGLAGDRTDTQYF
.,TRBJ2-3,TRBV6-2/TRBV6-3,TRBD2,TGTGCCAGCAGTTACTCTGCGGGAGGACGCACAGATACGCAGTATTTT,CASSYSAGGRTDTQYF
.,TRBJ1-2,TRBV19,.,TGTGCCAGTAGTCCCACTATCTATGGCTACACCTTC,CASSPTIYGYTF
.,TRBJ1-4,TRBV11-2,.,TGTGCCAGCAGCTCGAGGGGGGGCAGAGAGGCAACTAATGAAAAACTGTTTTTT,CASSSRGGREATNEKLFF
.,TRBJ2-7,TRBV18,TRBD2,TGTGCCAGCTCACCACGAATAGCGGGAGGGGGCTACGAGCAGTACTTC,CASSPRIAGGGYEQYF
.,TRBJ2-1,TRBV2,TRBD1,TGTGCCAGCAGCTCGGTTCTACAGGGGTATAATGAGCAGTTCTTC,CASSSVLQGYNEQFF
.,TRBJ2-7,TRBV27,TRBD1,TGTGCCAGTCAAGGGACAGGGCTCGAGCAGTACTTC,CASQGTGLEQYF
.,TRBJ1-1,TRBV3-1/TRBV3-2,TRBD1,TGTGCCAGCAGCCAAAAGGACAGGGGGAACACTGAAGCTTTCTTT,CASSQKDRGNTEAFF
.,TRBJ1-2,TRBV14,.,TGTGCCAGCAGCCAAGACCCCAGGGCCAACTATGGCTACACCTTC,CASSQDPRANYGYTF
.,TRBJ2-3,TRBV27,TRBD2,TGTGCCAGCAGTTTCGGCGTAGGGACTAGCGGCCCAGATACGCAGTATTTT,CASSFGVGTSGPDTQYF